A selection of T cell receptor beta chains follows, all from one sample in a study of cytomegalovirus exposure and HLA in healthy donors. Clones were read by immunoSEQ multiplex PCR, and TCRdb kept only the in-frame ones, dropping some. The sample consists of around 100,000 clones, around 79% of them appearing once. Sequencing was carried out using PBMCs. All receptors come from a woman aged 40 to 55 in good health and CMV-seropositive. Both conserved end residues are part of each CDR3. A D gene is named only where the DNA matches it firmly. A row's size may be missing; if present it is once, few, many or a size class.

D gene	V gene	J gene	clone size	CDR3 DNA	CDR3 protein
NA	TRBV19	TRBJ2-2	once	TGTGCCAGTTTCCAGGCCCCAAACACCGGGGAGCTGTTTTTT	CASFQAPNTGELFF
NA	TRBV6-1	TRBJ2-7	NA	TGTGCCAGCAGTGAAGCCCCAGATCCGACATCCTACGAGCAGTACTTC	CASSEAPDPTSYEQYF
TRBD1	TRBV7-2	TRBJ2-5	NA	TGTGCCAGCAGTAGGGACAGCCAAGAGACCCAGTACTTC	CASSRDSQETQYF
TRBD2	TRBV19	TRBJ2-5	once	TGTGCCAGTAGTACCGGACTAGCGGGATGCCACTTC	CASSTGLAGCHF
NA	TRBV7-9	TRBJ2-5	few	TGTGCCAGCCACCACTTGTCTAGGGGCCAGGGGACCCAGTACTTC	CASHHLSRGQGTQYF
TRBD2	TRBV6-5	TRBJ2-1	NA	TGTGCCAGCAGTCTTAGCGGGAGTGGCGGTAATGAGCAGTTCTTC	CASSLSGSGGNEQFF
NA	TRBV27	TRBJ1-6	once	TGTGCCAGCAGTTTTATGGGGCAGCCCAATTCACCCCTCCACTTT	CASSFMGQPNSPLHF
NA	TRBV5-8	TRBJ2-3	NA	TGTGCCAGCAGCTTGCGGGCAGATACGCAGTATTTT	CASSLRADTQYF
TRBD2	TRBV5-1	TRBJ2-2	few	TGCGCCAGCAGCTTGGACGCCAGGGAGGGCGGGGAGCTGTTTTTT	CASSLDAREGGELFF
NA	TRBV14	TRBJ2-5	once	TGTGCCAGCAGCCTTTCTATGGGGGGATGGCGGAGAGAGACCCAGTACTTC	CASSLSMGGWRRETQYF
NA	TRBV2	TRBJ2-5	once	TGTGCCATAGGCCTCCTAGGCAGTCAAGAGACCCAGTACTTC	CAIGLLGSQETQYF
NA	TRBV7-9	TRBJ2-7	NA	TGTGCCAGCAGCTTAAGGGGCAGGGAGGACGAGCAGTACTTC	CASSLRGREDEQYF
TRBD2	TRBV4-3	TRBJ2-1	few	TGCGCCAGCAGCCAAGGTAGCGGGAGGGACAATGAGCAGTTCTTC	CASSQGSGRDNEQFF
NA	TRBV7-8	TRBJ2-2	NA	TGTGCCAGCAGACAGACCCGGGGGGCCCGACGGACCGGGGAGCTGTTTTTT	CASRQTRGARRTGELFF
NA	TRBV7-2	TRBJ2-2	NA	TGTGCCAGCAGCTCCGGGTCGGGCACCGGGGAGCTGTTTTTT	CASSSGSGTGELFF
TRBD2	TRBV5-1	TRBJ2-1	NA	TGCGCCAGCAGCACTAGCGGGAGGCCTAGCTCCTACAATGAGCAGTTCTTC	CASSTSGRPSSYNEQFF
NA	TRBV7-2	TRBJ1-3	NA	TGTGCCAGCAGCCCCCTAGAGCGTGGAAACACCATATATTTT	CASSPLERGNTIYF
TRBD1	TRBV5-1	TRBJ2-1	few	TGCGCCAGCAGCTTGAGTGGACAGGGAGGCAATGAGCAGTTCTTC	CASSLSGQGGNEQFF
TRBD2	TRBV6-6	TRBJ2-3	few	TGTGCCAGCAGTTGGGCTAGCGGGAACACAGATACGCAGTATTTT	CASSWASGNTDTQYF
NA	TRBV12-5	TRBJ2-7	once	TGTGCTAGTGGTGGAGACTCCCGGACAGAACAGTACTTC	CASGGDSRTEQYF
NA	TRBV7-2	TRBJ2-1	NA	TGTGCCAGCAGCCCCCGGACCGGGGACAATGAGCAGTTCTTC	CASSPRTGDNEQFF
TRBD2	TRBV5-4	TRBJ2-3	NA	TGTGCCAGCAGCTTTAGGACTAGCGGCACAGATACGCAGTATTTT	CASSFRTSGTDTQYF
NA	TRBV21-1	TRBJ2-1	NA	TGTGCCAGCAGCAAAGAGGTTAGGAGCGGGATCTACAATGAGCAGTTCTTC	CASSKEVRSGIYNEQFF
TRBD1	TRBV10-3	TRBJ1-1	NA	TGTGCCATCTCGGGACAGCAAGACACTGAAGCTTTCTTT	CAISGQQDTEAFF
NA	TRBV5-6	TRBJ2-7	NA	TGTGCCAGCAGCTTGGGGCAGGGCTTTAACGAGCAGTACTTC	CASSLGQGFNEQYF
TRBD2	TRBV7-3	TRBJ2-1	NA	TGTGCCAGCAGTGTCGGGGCTAGCGGATTGAATGAGCAGTTCTTC	CASSVGASGLNEQFF
NA	TRBV7-9	TRBJ1-1	NA	TGTTCCAGCAGCTTATTTTTTGCGAGTCAGGGCACTGAAGCTTTCTTT	CSSSLFFASQGTEAFF